The rows below give T cell receptor beta chains drawn from one sample of a study of human T cells and chemical hapten exposure. TCRdb itself ran the RACE reads through MiXCR, one entry per CDR3 protein. The sample has 150,000 to 200,000 distinct CDR3 sequences; roughly 30% are singletons. The sample consisted of whole blood, taken in connection with sensitization to the hapten diphenylcyclopropenone (DPC). The receptor set was obtained from a woman between 25 and 40 years old with alopecia areata. Some clones in this sample may be carry-over from other donors' samples. The CDR3 runs from the conserved cysteine through the conserved F or W. A D gene is named only where the DNA matches it firmly. Expanded clones get a size class; other rows say once, few or many, or leave the size out.

few,TRBV29-1,TRBJ2-5,.,12,TGCAGCGTTGAGCTCGGCGGCAGGGCCCAGTACTTC,CSVELGGRAQYF
few,TRBV9,TRBJ2-5,.,16,TGTGCCAGCAGCGTAGTGTCCCCAGGTTTTCAAGAGACCCAGTACTTC,CASSVVSPGFQETQYF
many,TRBV20-1,TRBJ2-3,TRBD1,15,TGCAGTGCTTTCCACACCGGGACAGGGATAGATACGCAGTATTTT,CSAFHTGTGIDTQYF
.,TRBV24-1,TRBJ2-1,.,15,TGTGCCACCAGTGGAGGTCAGGGGTTTTCCGGTGAGCAGTTCTTC,CATSGGQGFSGEQFF
few,TRBV6-1,TRBJ1-1,.,13,TGTGCCAGCAGGAGGCAGGTGAACACTGAAGCTTTCTTT,CASRRQVNTEAFF
few,TRBV7-2,TRBJ1-3,.,16,TGTGCCAGCAGCTTAAGGGGGGCAAGCTCTGGAAACACCATATATTTT,CASSLRGASSGNTIYF
many,TRBV7-2,TRBJ1-5,.,15,TGTGCCAGCAGCATTATTCCTACAGGGTTCCAGCCCCAGCATTTT,CASSIIPTGFQPQHF
many,TRBV29-1,TRBJ2-7,TRBD1,15,TGCAGCGTTGAAGAACCCGGGACAGGGTCGGACGAGCAGTACTTC,CSVEEPGTGSDEQYF
.,TRBV5-1,TRBJ2-7,TRBD1,14,TGCGCCAGCAGCTTGGCAGCAGGGGGTTACGAGCAGTACTTC,CASSLAAGGYEQYF
many,TRBV29-1,TRBJ2-5,TRBD2,14,TGCAGCGTTGGACTAGCGGGGAGTCCTGGGACCCAGTACTTC,CSVGLAGSPGTQYF
.,TRBV7-3,TRBJ1-1,TRBD1,13,TGTGCCAGCAGCCCACGGGACAGGGGGGGAGCTTTCTTT,CASSPRDRGGAFF
.,TRBV28,TRBJ1-2,.,13,TGTGCCAGCAATTCGGGGCAGGACCTTGGCTACACCTTC,CASNSGQDLGYTF
.,TRBV6-1,TRBJ2-5,.,11,TGTGCCAGCAGCGACCTAAAGACCCAGTACTTC,CASSDLKTQYF
many,TRBV20-1,TRBJ2-7,.,12,TGCAGTGCTGATCTAGCGTCCTACGAGCAGTACTTC,CSADLASYEQYF
few,TRBV10-2,TRBJ2-1,TRBD1,13,TGCGCCAGCAGGGACGGGACAGACAATGAGCAGTTCTTC,CASRDGTDNEQFF
.,TRBV5-5,TRBJ2-7,.,15,TGTGCCAGCAGCTTGGCGGCAGGGAACTCCTACGAGCAGTACTTC,CASSLAAGNSYEQYF
few,TRBV29-1,TRBJ2-1,TRBD2,14,TGCAGCGTGGAGAGACTAGCGGGGGACAATGAGCAGTTCTTC,CSVERLAGDNEQFF
few,TRBV28,TRBJ2-7,TRBD2,14,TGTGCCAGCAGACCCCGGGGGGGGCCCCTCGAGCAGTACTTC,CASRPRGGPLEQYF
few,TRBV27,TRBJ1-5,.,14,TGTGCCAGCAGTCCCCTAACTGGGCTGCAGCCCCAGCATTTT,CASSPLTGLQPQHF
.,TRBV29-1,TRBJ2-6,.,14,TGCAGCGTTGATGAGCAAACTGGGGCCAACGTCCTGACTTTC,CSVDEQTGANVLTF
.,TRBV25-1,TRBJ2-7,.,12,TGTGCCAGCAGTGAATCTGAGTACGAGCAGTACTTC,CASSESEYEQYF
.,TRBV29-1,TRBJ1-2,.,16,TGCAGCGTTGAAGATCTTAGGGGGACCACCGACTATGGCTACACCTTC,CSVEDLRGTTDYGYTF
.,TRBV7-2,TRBJ1-5,.,16,TGTGCCAGCAGCTTAGAGATTGGGGCCACCCATCAGCCCCAGCATTTT,CASSLEIGATHQPQHF
few,TRBV21-1,TRBJ1-3,.,13,TGTGCCACCACGTGTACGGAGAAGAACACCATATATTTT,CATTCTEKNTIYF
.,TRBV28,TRBJ2-1,.,14,TGTGCCAGCAGTCCTACACCGGGACTCAATGAGCAGTTCTTC,CASSPTPGLNEQFF
few,TRBV6-2/TRBV6-3,TRBJ1-5,.,15,TGTGCCAGCAGCTGGGAGGGGTTTAGCAATCAGCCCCAGCATTTT,CASSWEGFSNQPQHF
.,TRBV7-2,TRBJ2-2,TRBD2,21,TGTGCCAGCAGCTTAGTAGGTCCGGGACTAGCGGGGGCCGCGGACACCGGGGAGCTGTTTTTT,CASSLVGPGLAGAADTGELFF
.,TRBV5-6,TRBJ1-1,.,12,TGTGCCAGGACCAACCAGAACACTGAAGCTTTCTTT,CARTNQNTEAFF
.,TRBV21-1,TRBJ2-7,.,16,TGTGCCAGCAGCAAAGAGCCCACTCGGGGGTCCTACGAGCAGTACTTC,CASSKEPTRGSYEQYF
.,TRBV29-1,TRBJ2-7,TRBD2,14,TGCAGCGTTGTTGTCGGGGCTAGCGGGGGCGAGCAGTACTTC,CSVVVGASGGEQYF
.,TRBV7-9,TRBJ2-7,TRBD1,15,TGTGCCAGCAGCTTCCCCTCGACAGGGGACCACGAGCAGTACTTC,CASSFPSTGDHEQYF
many,TRBV29-1,TRBJ2-2,TRBD1,13,TGCAGCGCGGACAGGGGGCTCACCGGGGAGCTGTTTTTT,CSADRGLTGELFF
.,TRBV4-3,TRBJ2-7,TRBD2,18,TGCGCCAGCAGCCAAGATTTGGCTAGCGGGACCCTCTCCTACGAGCAGTACTTC,CASSQDLASGTLSYEQYF
few,TRBV20-1,TRBJ2-3,TRBD2,14,TGCAGTGCTAGTAAGAGCGGGAGTACAGATACGCAGTATTTT,CSASKSGSTDTQYF
few,TRBV27,TRBJ2-3,TRBD1,15,TGTGCCAGCAGTCCGACAGGGGGGTTTGGAGATACGCAGTATTTT,CASSPTGGFGDTQYF
few,TRBV28,TRBJ1-6,TRBD1,15,TGTGCCAGCAGAACGGGACAGGGAGATAATTCACCCCTCCACTTT,CASRTGQGDNSPLHF
few,TRBV29-1,TRBJ1-3,.,14,TGCAGCGTTGTGGTTTCGGGGAGTGGAAACACCATATATTTT,CSVVVSGSGNTIYF
many,TRBV3-1,TRBJ1-1,TRBD1,15,TGTGCCAGCAGCCAGGGCTGGACAGGGGGCACTGAAGCTTTCTTT,CASSQGWTGGTEAFF
.,TRBV20-1,TRBJ2-6,.,13,TGCAGTGTGGGATCCTCTGGGGCCAACGTCCTGACTTTC,CSVGSSGANVLTF
.,TRBV6-6,TRBJ1-1,.,15,TGTGCCAGCAGTTACTCCCCTCGCATGAACACTGAAGCTTTCTTT,CASSYSPRMNTEAFF
.,TRBV20-1,TRBJ2-5,TRBD1,17,TGCAGTGCTAGAGTCCTGCATGGGACAGGGGGCGCGGAGACCCAGTACTTC,CSARVLHGTGGAETQYF
.,TRBV20-1,TRBJ2-7,.,13,TGCAGTGCTAGACTCACCTCCGACGGACGGCAGTACTTC,CSARLTSDGRQYF
many,TRBV9,TRBJ1-4,.,15,TGTGCCAGCAGCCCAACCGGACACCCGGACGAAAAACTGTTTTTT,CASSPTGHPDEKLFF
.,TRBV4-3,TRBJ1-2,TRBD1,17,TGCGCCAGCAGCCAAGATCATGGGACAGGGGGCCGGTATGGCTACACCTTC,CASSQDHGTGGRYGYTF
few,TRBV7-2,TRBJ1-1,.,17,TGTGCCAGCAGCCCCGGTGGGGCAGGGTGGCGGAACACTGAAGCTTTCTTT,CASSPGGAGWRNTEAFF
.,TRBV12-3/TRBV12-4,TRBJ1-2,.,11,TGTGCCAGCAGTTTAGATAGCGGTCACACCTTC,CASSLDSGHTF
few,TRBV6-5,TRBJ1-5,.,15,TGTGCCAGCAGGCCCAGGGTTTCTAGCAATCAGCCCCAGCATTTT,CASRPRVSSNQPQHF
.,TRBV29-1,TRBJ2-1,.,12,TGCAGCACAGGGAGGGGTGACAATGAGCAGTTCTTC,CSTGRGDNEQFF
.,TRBV10-3,TRBJ1-5,TRBD1,15,TGTGCCATCAGTGAGTCGAAGGGGGCGGTTCAGCCCCAGCATTTT,CAISESKGAVQPQHF
few,TRBV7-2,TRBJ1-3,TRBD1,16,TGTGCCAGCAGCCAAAGGACAGGGGAGGCTGGAAACACCATATATTTT,CASSQRTGEAGNTIYF
.,TRBV15,TRBJ1-3,.,17,TGTGCCACCAGCAGAGATAGTTCGGGAACCTCTGGAAACACCATATATTTT,CATSRDSSGTSGNTIYF
.,TRBV7-9,TRBJ1-4,TRBD1,16,TGTGCCAGCAGCTTGGAAAGACAGGGGTTTAATGAAAAACTGTTTTTT,CASSLERQGFNEKLFF